The 20 T cell receptor beta chains below were found in one sample sequenced in a study of T cells after yellow fever vaccination. In TCRdb, the 5' RACE reads were re-called with MiXCR into one record per CDR3 protein. Here the sample spans 300,000 to 400,000 distinct CDR3 sequences, 3% to 4.5% being singletons. The sequencing used PBMCs, collected 5 days after the yellow fever booster vaccination. The receptors were sampled from a man between 18 and 35 years old who received the YFV17D yellow fever vaccine.

The sample holds many counts of this clonotype. The CDR3 nucleotides read TGTGCCAGCAGCCGAATAGCGGGGGGGAATTCCGAAACCTACGAGCAGTACTTC. Protein product: CASSRIAGGNSETYEQYF. This chain joins TRBV6-5 and TRBJ2-7; 11 nucleotides match TRBD2. Germline CDR1 and CDR2: MNHEY and SVGAGI. The CDR3 is 18 residues long. The J segment lost 2 bases and the V segment lost 6 bases, leaving 15 bases of the junction unmatched.

This clonotype was observed at least ten times. The CDR3 here is CATSDPTVRKLFF. Written as DNA, the CDR3 is TGTGCCACCAGTGACCCGACAGTCAGAAAACTGTTTTTT. V usage is TRBV24-1 and J usage is TRBJ1-4; maybe TRBD1 (5 bases). The V end was cut by 4 bases, the J end by 10 bases, with 12 bases between. CDR1 and CDR2 (germline): KGHDR, SFDVKD. The CDR3 sequence is 13 residues long.

The table lists this clonotype with a few counts. The V gene is TRBV10-3, the J gene TRBJ2-3, with a possible D match to TRBD2 (7 bases). The CDR3 covers 16 residues. Trimming took off 2 bases at V and 2 bases at J, with 14 bases between the two ends. CDR1 is ENHRY, CDR2 SYGVKD, per germline. CDR3 sequence reads: CAISENAGATTDTQYF. DNA of the CDR3: TGTGCCATCAGTGAGAATGCGGGGGCCACCACAGATACGCAGTATTTT.

The chain has TRBV7-2 and TRBJ1-1; the D gene is possibly TRBD1 (5 bases). V gave up 6 bases and J gave up 6 bases, with 14 bases separating them. The CDR3 has 13 amino acids. Germline CDR1 and CDR2: SGHTA and FQGNSA. CDR3 protein: CASRSGLRAEAFF. CDR3 coding DNA: TGTGCCAGCAGATCAGGGTTGCGAGCTGAAGCTTTCTTT.

Ten or more counts support this clonotype. The V and J genes are TRBV5-1 and TRBJ1-2; maybe TRBD1 (5 bases). V was cut by 0 bases and J by 8 bases, with 14 bases left in between. This CDR3 spans 14 amino acids. Germline V gene data show CDR1 as SGHRS and CDR2 as YFSETQ. The CDR3 region is CASSLGTPEGGYTF. CDR3 DNA sequence: TGCGCCAGCAGCTTGGGGACCCCCGAGGGGGGCTACACCTTC.

This clonotype came up a few times. This rearrangement joins TRBV5-4 to TRBJ2-2; D is uncertain. V dropped 3 bases and J dropped 6 bases, with 12 bases sitting between them. Germline CDR1 is SGHNT and CDR2 is YYREEE (reference sequence). The length of the CDR3 is 14 residues. CDR3 DNA: TGTGCCAGCAGCTCCCCAAGGAGTGCCGGGGAGCTGTTTTTT. Translation: CASSSPRSAGELFF.

The V gene is TRBV20-1, the J gene TRBJ2-7; D gene unclear. Germline V gives CDR1 DFQATT, CDR2 SNEGSKA (reference sequence). With 0 bases removed from V and 0 bases from J, the gap between germline ends came to 9 bases. The CDR3 consists of 14 residues. CDR3 region: CSARDRTSSYEQYF. CDR3 coding DNA: TGCAGTGCTAGAGACAGGACGAGCTCCTACGAGCAGTACTTC.

CDR3 region: CASSYSQGPYEQYV. CDR3 coding DNA: TGTGCCAGCAGTTACTCGCAGGGACCCTACGAGCAGTACGTC. The chain employs TRBV6-2 or TRBV6-3 and TRBJ2-7; D assignment may be TRBD1 or TRBD2 (5 bases each). CDR3 length: 14 residues. Germline V gives CDR1 MNHEY, CDR2 SVGEGT. The V and J ends lost 0 bases and 2 bases respectively, with 8 bases between them.

This clonotype was found a few times. The chain is built from TRBV9 and TRBJ1-1; a possible D gene is TRBD1 (5 bases). Per the germline V gene, CDR1 is SGDLS and CDR2 is YYNGEE. Deletions cut 0 bases from V and 4 bases from J, with 19 bases between. The CDR3 runs 17 residues. CDR3 protein: CASSVATAASGGTEAFF. The CDR3 DNA reads TGTGCCAGCAGCGTAGCTACTGCCGCTTCTGGGGGCACTGAAGCTTTCTTT.

There are many counts of this clonotype. The chain links TRBV6-1 to TRBJ2-2; a possible D gene is TRBD1 (5 bases). Trimming removed 4 bases at V and 3 bases at J, with 9 bases between. Germline values: CDR1 MNHNS, CDR2 SASEGT. The CDR3 length is 14 residues. In DNA form, the CDR3 reads TGTGCCAGCAGTGTGACAGATTACACCGGGGAGCTGTTTTTT. This translates into CASSVTDYTGELFF.

Many counts were recorded for this clonotype. The chain couples TRBV6-5 to TRBJ2-3, with 10 nucleotides matching TRBD1. There are 15 residues in the CDR3. Germline-derived CDR1 and CDR2 are MNHEY and SVGAGI. With V trimmed by 5 bases and J by 3 bases, 5 bases remained unmatched. The CDR3 bases are TGTGCCAGCAGTACGACAGGGGGCGGGACAGATACGCAGTATTTT. Translation: CASSTTGGGTDTQYF.

This clonotype came up many times. V gene TRBV5-6 combines with J gene TRBJ1-1; 7 nucleotides align to TRBD1. V gave up 5 bases and J gave up 4 bases; unmatched junction bases: 5. This CDR3 has 13 residues. Germline V gene sequence: CDR1 SGHDT, CDR2 YYEEEE. CDR3 loop: CASRGDRVTEAFF. CDR3 sequence (DNA): TGTGCCAGCAGGGGTGACAGGGTCACTGAAGCTTTCTTT.

In this sample, this clonotype turned up a few times. The chain links TRBV7-3 to TRBJ1-1; D not resolved. V dropped 6 bases and J dropped 3 bases, with 11 bases sitting between them. There are 13 residues in the CDR3. Germline V lookup: CDR1 SGHTA, CDR2 FQGTGA. The CDR3, as DNA: TGTGCCAGCAGACGTCAGGCAGACACTGAAGCTTTCTTT. It translates to CASRRQADTEAFF.

This clonotype was seen repeatedly, ten times or more. The rearrangement joins TRBV20-1 to TRBJ1-5, with a possible D match to TRBD1 (5 bases). This CDR3 is 16 amino acids long. CDR1 and CDR2 (germline): DFQATT, SNEGSKA (reference sequence). V was shortened by 1 base and J by 1 base, with 14 bases between the two germline ends. This CDR3 is CSARVGGTGSNQPQHF. DNA for the CDR3: TGCAGTGCTAGAGTTGGAGGGACCGGGAGCAATCAGCCCCAGCATTTT.

The chain uses TRBV5-1 and TRBJ1-1; D not resolved. The CDR3 contains 14 residues. With 0 bases removed from V and 4 bases from J, the gap between germline ends came to 10 bases. Germline CDR1 SGHRS, CDR2 YFSETQ. The DNA of the CDR3 is TGCGCCAGCAGCTTGGGGACGCGGCTCACTGAAGCTTTCTTT. It codes for CASSLGTRLTEAFF.

This clonotype was seen at least ten times. The chain has TRBV4-1 and TRBJ2-7; 8 bases match TRBD2. Trimming at V came to 2 bases and at J to 2 bases, leaving 5 bases not matched to a gene. The CDR3 is 15 amino acids. Looked up from germline, CDR1 is MGHRA and CDR2 is YSYEKL. CDR3 residues: CASSQWSGGPYEQYV. The CDR3 region has the DNA TGCGCCAGCAGCCAATGGAGCGGGGGCCCCTACGAGCAGTACGTC.

This clonotype has just a few counts. V usage is TRBV18 and J usage is TRBJ2-2; TRBD2 aligns across 7 bases. The CDR3 has 18 residues. Germline CDR1 KGHSH, CDR2 LQKENI. Trimming took 3 bases from V and 6 from J; bases not matched to a gene: 16. CDR3 in amino acids: CASSPPAGTTRRSGELFF. The DNA for the CDR3 is TGTGCCAGCTCACCGCCTGCCGGGACTACTAGGCGATCCGGGGAGCTGTTTTTT.

The gene calls are TRBV7-2 and TRBJ2-7, with D unclear. The ends were cut back, 3 bases at V and 4 bases at J, with 13 bases in the middle. Per the germline V gene, CDR1 is SGHTA and CDR2 is FQGNSA. This CDR3 comprises 14 residues. DNA of the CDR3: TGTGCCAGCAGCTTTGGGCCAGGTGAATACGAGCAGTACTTC. It encodes CASSFGPGEYEQYF.

In its sample, this clonotype was seen many times. The genes are TRBV28 and TRBJ1-5; D not resolved. The CDR3 runs to 16 residues. Germline assignment: CDR1 MDHEN and CDR2 SYDVKM. The V end lost 6 bases, the J end lost 0 bases, and 15 bases lay between the germline ends. The CDR3 DNA is TGTGCCAGCAGCCCCGACCCGGGATATAGCAATCAGCCCCAGCATTTT. This sequence encodes CASSPDPGYSNQPQHF.

This clonotype was observed many times. V is TRBV20-1 and J is TRBJ2-1, with 15 bases fitting TRBD2. V lost 1 base and J lost 3; bases outside the gene matches: 10. Looked up from germline, CDR1 is DFQATT and CDR2 is SNEGSKA (reference sequence). The CDR3 sequence is 19 residues long. CDR3 protein: CSARVPGTSGGKNYNEQFF. In nucleotides, the CDR3 is TGCAGTGCTAGAGTCCCTGGGACTAGCGGGGGGAAAAACTACAATGAGCAGTTCTTC.